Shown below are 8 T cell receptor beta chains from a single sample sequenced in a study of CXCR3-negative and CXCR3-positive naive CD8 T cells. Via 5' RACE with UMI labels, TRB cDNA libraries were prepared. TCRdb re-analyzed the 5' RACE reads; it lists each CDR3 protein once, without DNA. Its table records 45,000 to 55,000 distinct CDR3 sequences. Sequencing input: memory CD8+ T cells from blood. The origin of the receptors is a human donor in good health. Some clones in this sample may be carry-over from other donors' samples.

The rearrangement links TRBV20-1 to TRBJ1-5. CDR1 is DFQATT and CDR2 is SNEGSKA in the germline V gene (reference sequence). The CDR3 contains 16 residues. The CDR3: CSARELGRNSNQPQHF.

The CDR3 sequence: CASGSLLSSQETQYF. The rearrangement joins TRBV28 to TRBJ2-5; the D call of TRBD2 rests on TCRdb alone, since no DNA is present to check it. Germline assignment: CDR1 MDHEN and CDR2 SYDVKM. The CDR3 sequence is 15 residues long. Looking up the rest from reference TRBV28 and TRBJ2-5 gives the full variable domain: DVKVTQSSRYLVKRTGEKVFLECVQDMDHENMFWYRQDPGLGLRLIYFSYDVKMKEKGDIPEGYSVSREKKERFSLILESASTNQTSMYLCASGSLLSSQETQYFGPGTRLLVL.

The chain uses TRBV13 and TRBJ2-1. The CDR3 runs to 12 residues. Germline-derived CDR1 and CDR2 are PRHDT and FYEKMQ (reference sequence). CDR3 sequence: CASSFPLREQFF.

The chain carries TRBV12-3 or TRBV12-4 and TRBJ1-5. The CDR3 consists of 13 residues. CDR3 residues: CASSLAPSQPQHF.

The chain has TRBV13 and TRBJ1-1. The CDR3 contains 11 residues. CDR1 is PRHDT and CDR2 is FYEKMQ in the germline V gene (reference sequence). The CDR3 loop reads CASSLRSEAFF.

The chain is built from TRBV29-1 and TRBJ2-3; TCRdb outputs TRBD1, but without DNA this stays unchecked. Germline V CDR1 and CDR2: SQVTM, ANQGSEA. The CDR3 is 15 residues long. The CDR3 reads CSVDEGGQVTDTQYF.

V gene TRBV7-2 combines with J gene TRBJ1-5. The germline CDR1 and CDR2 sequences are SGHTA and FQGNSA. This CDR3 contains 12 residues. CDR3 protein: CASSLSNQPQHF.

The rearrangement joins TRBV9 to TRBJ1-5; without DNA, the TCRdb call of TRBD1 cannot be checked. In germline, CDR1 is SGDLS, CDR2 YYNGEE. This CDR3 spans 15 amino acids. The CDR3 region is CASSPSRDRDQPQHF.